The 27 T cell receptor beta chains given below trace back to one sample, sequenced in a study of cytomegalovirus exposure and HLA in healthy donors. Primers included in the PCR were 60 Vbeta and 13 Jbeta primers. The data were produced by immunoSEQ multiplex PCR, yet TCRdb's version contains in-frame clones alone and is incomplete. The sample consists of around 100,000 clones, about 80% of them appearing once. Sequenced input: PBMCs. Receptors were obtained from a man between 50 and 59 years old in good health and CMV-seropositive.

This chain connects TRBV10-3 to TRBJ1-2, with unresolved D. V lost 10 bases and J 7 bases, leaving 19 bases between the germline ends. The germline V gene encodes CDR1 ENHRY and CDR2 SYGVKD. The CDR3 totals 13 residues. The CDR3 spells CASTLGGRGGYTF. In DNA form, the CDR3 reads TGTGCCAGCACTTTGGGAGGGCGGGGTGGCTACACCTTC.

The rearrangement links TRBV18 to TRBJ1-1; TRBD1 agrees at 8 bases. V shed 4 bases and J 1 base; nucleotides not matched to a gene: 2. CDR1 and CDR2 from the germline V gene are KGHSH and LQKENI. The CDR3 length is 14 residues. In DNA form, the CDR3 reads TGTGCCAGCTCACTACAGGGGGGGAACACTGAAGCTTTCTTT. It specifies CASSLQGGNTEAFF.

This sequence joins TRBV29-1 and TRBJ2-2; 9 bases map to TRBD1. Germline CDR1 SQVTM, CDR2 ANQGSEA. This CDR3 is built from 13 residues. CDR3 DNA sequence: TGCGCAACGGGGACAGGGTACACCGGGGAGCTGTTTTTT. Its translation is CATGTGYTGELFF.

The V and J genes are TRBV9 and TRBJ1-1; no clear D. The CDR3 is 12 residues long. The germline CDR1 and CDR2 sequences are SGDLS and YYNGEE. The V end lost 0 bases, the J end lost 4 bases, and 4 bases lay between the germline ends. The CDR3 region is CASSVGGTEAFF. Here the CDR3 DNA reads TGTGCCAGCAGCGTAGGAGGCACTGAAGCTTTCTTT.

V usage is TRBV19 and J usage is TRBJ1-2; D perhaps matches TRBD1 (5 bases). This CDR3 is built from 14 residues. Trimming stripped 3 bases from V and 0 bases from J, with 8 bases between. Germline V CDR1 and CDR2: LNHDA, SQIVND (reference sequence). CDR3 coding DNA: TGTGCCAGTAGTATCGGGGGAGCTAACTATGGCTACACCTTC. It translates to CASSIGGANYGYTF.

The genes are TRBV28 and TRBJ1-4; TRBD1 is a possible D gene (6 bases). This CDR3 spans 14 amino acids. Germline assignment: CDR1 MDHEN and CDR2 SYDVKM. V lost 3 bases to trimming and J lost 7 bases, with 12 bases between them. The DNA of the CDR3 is TGTGCCAGCAGTTTCGCAGGGGTCGGTGAAAAACTGTTTTTT. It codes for CASSFAGVGEKLFF.

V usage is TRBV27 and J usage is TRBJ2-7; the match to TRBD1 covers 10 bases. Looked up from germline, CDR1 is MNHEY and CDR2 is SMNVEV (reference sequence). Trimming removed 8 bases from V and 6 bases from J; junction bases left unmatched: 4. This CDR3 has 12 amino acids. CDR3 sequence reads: CASARTGGEQYF. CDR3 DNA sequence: TGTGCCAGCGCAAGGACAGGGGGCGAGCAGTACTTC.

The CDR3 nucleotides read TGTGCCAGTAGTGACGACAGGGGATCTCGGCAGCCCCAGCATTTT. This codes for CASSDDRGSRQPQHF. The chain has TRBV19 and TRBJ1-5; 8 bases fit TRBD1. Germline CDR1 and CDR2: LNHDA and SQIVND (reference sequence). The V segment lost 5 bases and the J segment 7 bases; nucleotides outside the gene matches: 10. The CDR3 sequence is 15 residues long.

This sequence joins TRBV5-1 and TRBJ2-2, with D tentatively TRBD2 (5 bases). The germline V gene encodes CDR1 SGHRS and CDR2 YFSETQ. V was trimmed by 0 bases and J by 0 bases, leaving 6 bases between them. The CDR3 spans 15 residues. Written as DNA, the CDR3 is TGCGCCAGCAGCTTGGAGGAGGCGAACACCGGGGAGCTGTTTTTT. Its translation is CASSLEEANTGELFF.

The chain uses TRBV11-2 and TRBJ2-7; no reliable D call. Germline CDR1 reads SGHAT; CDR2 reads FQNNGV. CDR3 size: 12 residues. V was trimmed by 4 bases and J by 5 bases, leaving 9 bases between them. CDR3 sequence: CASSSDLDEQYF. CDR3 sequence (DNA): TGTGCCAGCAGCTCAGACCTAGACGAGCAGTACTTC.

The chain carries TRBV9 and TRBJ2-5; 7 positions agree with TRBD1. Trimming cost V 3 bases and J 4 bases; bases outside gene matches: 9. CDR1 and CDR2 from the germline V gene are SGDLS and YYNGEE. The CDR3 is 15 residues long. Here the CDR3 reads CASSGPQGNGETQYF. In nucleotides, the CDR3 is TGTGCCAGCAGCGGACCACAGGGGAACGGAGAGACCCAGTACTTC.

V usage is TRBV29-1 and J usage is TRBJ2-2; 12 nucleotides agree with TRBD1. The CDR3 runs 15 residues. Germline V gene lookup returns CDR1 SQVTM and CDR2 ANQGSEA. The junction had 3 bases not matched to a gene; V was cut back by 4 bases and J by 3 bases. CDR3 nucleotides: TGCAGCGTTGTTTGGGACAGGGGGCACACCGGGGAGCTGTTTTTT. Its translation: CSVVWDRGHTGELFF.

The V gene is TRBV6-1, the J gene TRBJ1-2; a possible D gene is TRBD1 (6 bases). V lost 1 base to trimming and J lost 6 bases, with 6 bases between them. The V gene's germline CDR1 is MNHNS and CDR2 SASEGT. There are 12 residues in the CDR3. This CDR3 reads CASSEGTDGYTF. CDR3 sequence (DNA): TGTGCCAGCAGTGAAGGGACAGATGGCTACACCTTC.

The CDR3 DNA is TGCGCCAGTACTCAGGACGGGGGGAACACTGAAGCTTTCTTT. This sequence encodes CASTQDGGNTEAFF. The chain couples TRBV5-1 to TRBJ1-1, with a possible D match to TRBD1 (5 bases). CDR1 SGHRS and CDR2 YFSETQ come from the germline V gene. The V end lost 8 bases, the J end lost 1 base, and 15 bases lay between the germline ends. This CDR3 contains 14 residues.

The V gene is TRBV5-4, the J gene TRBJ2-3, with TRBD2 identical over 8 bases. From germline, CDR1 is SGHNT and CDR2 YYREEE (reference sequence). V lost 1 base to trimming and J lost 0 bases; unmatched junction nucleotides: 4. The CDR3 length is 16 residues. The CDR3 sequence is CASSLMVAGSTDTQYF. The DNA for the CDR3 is TGTGCCAGCAGCTTGATGGTAGCGGGGAGCACAGATACGCAGTATTTT.

The CDR3 bases are TGTGCCAGCAGCTCAGCGGGAGGGTACAATGAGCAGTTCTTC. Translation: CASSSAGGYNEQFF. This chain joins TRBV5-4 and TRBJ2-1; 10 positions match TRBD2. The V gene's germline CDR1 is SGHNT and CDR2 YYREEE (reference sequence). V was clipped by 3 bases and J by 4 bases; unmatched bases: 1. There are 14 residues in the CDR3.

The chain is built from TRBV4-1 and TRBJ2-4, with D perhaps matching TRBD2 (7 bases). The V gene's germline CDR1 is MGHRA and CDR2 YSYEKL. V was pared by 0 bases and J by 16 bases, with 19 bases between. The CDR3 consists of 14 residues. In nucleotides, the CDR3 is TGCGCCAGCAGCCAAGATTTCGGGAGGACAGCTCTATACTTC. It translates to CASSQDFGRTALYF.

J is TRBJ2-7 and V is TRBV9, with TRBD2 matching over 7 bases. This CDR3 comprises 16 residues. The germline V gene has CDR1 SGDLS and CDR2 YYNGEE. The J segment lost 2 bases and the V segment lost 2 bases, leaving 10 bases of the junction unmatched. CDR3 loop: CASSVPGGPYPYEQYF. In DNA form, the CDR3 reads TGTGCCAGCAGCGTCCCGGGGGGACCTTATCCCTACGAGCAGTACTTC.

The CDR3 DNA reads as TGTGCCAGCAGCAAACACGGTTATAGCAATCAGCCCCAGCATTTT. Its translation is CASSKHGYSNQPQHF. The chain links TRBV21-1 to TRBJ1-5. TRBV21-1 counts as a pseudogene. This CDR3 has 15 residues.

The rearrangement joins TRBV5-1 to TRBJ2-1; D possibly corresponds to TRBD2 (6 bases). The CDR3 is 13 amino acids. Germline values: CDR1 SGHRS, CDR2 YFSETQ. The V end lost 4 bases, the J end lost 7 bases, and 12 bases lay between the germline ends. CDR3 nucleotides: TGCGCCAGCAGCCCCGGGACTCAGAATGAGCAGTTCTTC. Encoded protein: CASSPGTQNEQFF. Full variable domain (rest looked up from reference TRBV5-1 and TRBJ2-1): KAGVTQTPRYLIKTRGQQVTLSCSPISGHRSVSWYQQTPGQGLQFLFEYFSETQRNKGNFPGRFSGRQFSNSRSEMNVSTLELGDSALYLCASSPGTQNEQFFGPGTRLTVL.

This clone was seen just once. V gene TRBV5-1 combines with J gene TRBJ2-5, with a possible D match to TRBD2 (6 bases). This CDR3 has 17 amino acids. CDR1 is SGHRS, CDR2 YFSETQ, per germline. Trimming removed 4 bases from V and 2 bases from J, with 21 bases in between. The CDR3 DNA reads TGCGCCAGCAGCGTGGGGCGGGGTCCCCTGGGGCAAGAGACCCAGTACTTC. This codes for CASSVGRGPLGQETQYF.

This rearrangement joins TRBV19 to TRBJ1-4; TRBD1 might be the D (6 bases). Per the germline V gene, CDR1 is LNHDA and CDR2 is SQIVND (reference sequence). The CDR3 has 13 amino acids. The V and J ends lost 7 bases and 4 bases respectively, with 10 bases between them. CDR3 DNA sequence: TGTGCCAGTAAGGACAGAAATAATGAAAAACTGTTTTTT. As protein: CASKDRNNEKLFF.

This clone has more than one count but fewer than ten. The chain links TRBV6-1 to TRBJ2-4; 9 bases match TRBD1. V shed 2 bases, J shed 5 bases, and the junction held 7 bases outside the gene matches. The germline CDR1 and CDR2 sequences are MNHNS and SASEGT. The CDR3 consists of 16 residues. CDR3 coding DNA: TGTGCCAGCAGTGAAACGACAGGGGGAGCTGAAAACATTCAGTACTTC. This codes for CASSETTGGAENIQYF.

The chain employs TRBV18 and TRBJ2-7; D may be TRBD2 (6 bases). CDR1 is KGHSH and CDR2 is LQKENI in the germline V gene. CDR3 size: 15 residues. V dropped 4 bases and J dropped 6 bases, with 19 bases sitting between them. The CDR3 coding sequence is TGTGCCAGCTCACTTAGGCAGGGTAGCGGACCCGAGCAGTACTTC. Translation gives CASSLRQGSGPEQYF.

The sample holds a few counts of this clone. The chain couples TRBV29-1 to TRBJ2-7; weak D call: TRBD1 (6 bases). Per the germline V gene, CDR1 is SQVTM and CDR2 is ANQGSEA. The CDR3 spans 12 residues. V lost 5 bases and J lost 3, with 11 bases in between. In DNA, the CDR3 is TGCAGCGTTTCGCAGGGGATCTACGAGCAGTACTTC. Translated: CSVSQGIYEQYF.

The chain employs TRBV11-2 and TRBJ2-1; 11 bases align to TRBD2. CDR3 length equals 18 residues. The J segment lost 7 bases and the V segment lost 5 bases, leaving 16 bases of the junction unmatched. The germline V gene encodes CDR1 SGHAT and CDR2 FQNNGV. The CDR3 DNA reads TGTGCCAGCAGCCCCTTCGCGCGAGGGCTAGCGGGGGGTAATGAGCAGTTCTTC. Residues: CASSPFARGLAGGNEQFF.

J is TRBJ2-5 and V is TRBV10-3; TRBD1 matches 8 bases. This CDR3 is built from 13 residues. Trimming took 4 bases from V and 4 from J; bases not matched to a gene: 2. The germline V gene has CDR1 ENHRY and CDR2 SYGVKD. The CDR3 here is CAISATGGETQYF. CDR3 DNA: TGTGCCATCAGTGCCACAGGGGGAGAGACCCAGTACTTC.